The TCR beta chain under discussion was sequenced for a study of T cells after yellow fever vaccination. In germline, CDR1 is MNHEY, CDR2 SVGAGI. The CDR3 covers 15 residues. Unmatched junction bases numbered 5, after V lost 4 bases and J lost 0 bases. TCRdb recomputed calls from the 5' RACE reads with MiXCR, one row per CDR3 protein. The sample lists about 300,000 distinct CDR3 sequences, 6.8% occurring once. There are a few counts of this clonotype. The source material was PBMCs, sampled roughly 45 days after the first yellow fever vaccination. This chain links TRBV6-5 with TRBJ2-7; TRBD1 aligns across 8 bases. This clonotype was sampled from a man between 18 and 29 years old who received the YFV17D yellow fever vaccine. The CDR3 sequence is CASSSTGQVSYEQYF. DNA for the CDR3: TGTGCCAGCAGTTCCACGGGACAGGTCTCCTACGAGCAGTACTTC.